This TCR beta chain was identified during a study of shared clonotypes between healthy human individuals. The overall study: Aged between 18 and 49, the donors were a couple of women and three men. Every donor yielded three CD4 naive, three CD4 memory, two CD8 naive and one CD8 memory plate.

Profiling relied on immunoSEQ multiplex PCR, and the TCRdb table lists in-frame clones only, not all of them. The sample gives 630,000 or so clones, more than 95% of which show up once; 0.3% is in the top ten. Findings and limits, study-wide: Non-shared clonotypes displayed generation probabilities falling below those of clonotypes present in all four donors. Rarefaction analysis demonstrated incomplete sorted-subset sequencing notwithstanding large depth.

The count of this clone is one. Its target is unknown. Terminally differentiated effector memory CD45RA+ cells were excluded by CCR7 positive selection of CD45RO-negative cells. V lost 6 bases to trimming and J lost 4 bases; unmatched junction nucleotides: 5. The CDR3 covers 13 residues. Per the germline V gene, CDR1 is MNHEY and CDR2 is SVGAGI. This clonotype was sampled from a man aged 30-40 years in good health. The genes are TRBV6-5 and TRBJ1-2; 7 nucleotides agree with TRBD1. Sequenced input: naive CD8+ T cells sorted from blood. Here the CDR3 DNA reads TGTGCCAGCAGCACGGCAGGGGGCTATGGCTACACCTTC. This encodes CASSTAGGYGYTF.